This passage covers 26 T cell receptor beta chains from one sample sequenced in a study of radiotherapy plus CTLA-4 blockade in lung cancer. The assay was immunoSEQ multiplex PCR, and TCRdb's table has in-frame clones only and misses some. The table records over 75,000 clones, 80% to 90% of them present only once. This specimen was peripheral blood, taken from a patient treated with radiotherapy plus ipilimumab. These receptors originate from a human donor with non-small cell lung cancer who had stable disease on radiotherapy plus ipilimumab.

This chain joins TRBV9 and TRBJ2-1; D might be TRBD1 (6 bases). The CDR3 contains 14 residues. The germline V gene encodes CDR1 SGDLS and CDR2 YYNGEE. Trimming removed 4 bases at V and 4 bases at J, with 12 bases between. The CDR3 sequence is CASSPYREYNEQFF. In nucleotides, the CDR3 is TGTGCCAGCAGCCCCTACAGGGAGTACAATGAGCAGTTCTTC.

The chain carries TRBV7-3 and TRBJ1-1; no firm D call. The V gene's germline CDR1 is SGHTA and CDR2 FQGTGA. V was pared by 0 bases and J by 10 bases, with 12 bases between. The CDR3 is made up of 13 amino acids. The CDR3 is CASSLTGGFPAFF. The CDR3 coding sequence is TGTGCCAGCAGCTTAACCGGTGGGTTCCCAGCTTTCTTT.

The chain uses TRBV7-2 and TRBJ2-7, with D perhaps TRBD1 or TRBD2 (5 bases each). Germline assignment: CDR1 SGHTA and CDR2 FQGNSA. CDR3 size: 14 residues. The V and J ends lost 4 bases and 3 bases respectively, with 13 bases between them. CDR3 DNA sequence: TGTGCCAGCAGCTCGGGGCTAGGATACTACGAGCAGTACTTC. Translation: CASSSGLGYYEQYF.

The rearrangement joins TRBV5-1 to TRBJ1-2; TRBD1 is a possible D gene (5 bases). With 1 base removed from V and 3 bases from J, the gap between germline ends came to 10 bases. The germline V gene encodes CDR1 SGHRS and CDR2 YFSETQ. The CDR3 contains 14 residues. In DNA form, the CDR3 reads TGCGCCAGCAGCTTGACGGTGGGGGACTATGGCTACACCTTC. Translated: CASSLTVGDYGYTF.

The chain uses TRBV12-2 and TRBJ1-6; TRBD1 is the table's D call, not checked against the DNA. TRBV12-2 is a pseudogene locus. This CDR3 spans 13 amino acids. CDR3 nucleotides: TGTGCAAGTCGATCCTGCACATGTTCACCCCTCCACTTT. Amino acids: CASRSCTCSPLHF.

The chain employs TRBV5-4 and TRBJ2-7, with 11 bases aligning to TRBD1. Germline V gene lookup returns CDR1 SGHNT and CDR2 YYREEE (reference sequence). This CDR3 spans 14 amino acids. V was pared by 4 bases and J by 4 bases, with 4 bases of the junction left unmatched. The CDR3 is CASSRDRGWYEQYF. The CDR3 nucleotides read TGTGCCAGCAGCCGGGACAGGGGGTGGTACGAGCAGTACTTC.

The chain combines TRBV6-6 with TRBJ1-2; the D is unclear. Per germline, CDR1 MNHNY and CDR2 SVGAGI (reference sequence). The CDR3 has 13 residues. V was shortened by 2 bases and J by 6 bases, with 10 bases between the two germline ends. For the CDR3, the DNA is TGTGCCAGCAGTTACGCCAGAAGGGATGGCTACACCTTC. This encodes CASSYARRDGYTF.

The count of this clone is one. The V call is TRBV7-7, the J call TRBJ2-3, with no clear D. The CDR3 has 14 residues. V was trimmed by 5 bases and J by 4 bases, leaving 13 bases between them. Germline V gene lookup returns CDR1 SSHAT and CDR2 FNYEAQ (reference sequence). The DNA of the CDR3 is TGTGCCAGCAGCCAGCGCGCGTCCCCAGATACGCAGTATTTT. Its translation is CASSQRASPDTQYF.

The chain employs TRBV7-5 and TRBJ2-4. TRBV7-5 constitutes a pseudogene. The CDR3 sequence is 16 residues long. The DNA for the CDR3 is TGTGTCAGAAGCTTATGTTTCGACCTAGCCAAAAACATTCAGTACTTC. Its protein product is CVRSLCFDLAKNIQYF.

The rearrangement uses TRBV2 and TRBJ2-7; a possible D gene is TRBD1 (6 bases). CDR1 SNHLY and CDR2 FYNNEI come from the germline V gene. Trimming pared 4 bases from V and 3 bases from J, leaving 10 bases between. This CDR3 spans 13 amino acids. The CDR3 DNA reads TGTGCCAGCAGTGGACAGGTAGTCTACGAGCAGTACTTC. Its protein is CASSGQVVYEQYF.

The chain has TRBV6-5 and TRBJ2-2; D is ambiguous. The CDR3 extends over 13 amino acids. V lost 1 base and J lost 6, with 6 bases in between. Germline CDR1 is MNHEY and CDR2 is SVGAGI. The CDR3, as DNA: TGTGCCAGCAGTTACTTAGCTGCCGGGGAGCTGTTTTTT. Translating it yields CASSYLAAGELFF.

The rearrangement uses TRBV2 and TRBJ1-5; no firm D call. V dropped 3 bases and J dropped 6 bases, with 15 bases sitting between them. From germline, CDR1 is SNHLY and CDR2 FYNNEI. CDR3 length: 15 amino acids. CDR3 bases: TGTGCCAGCAGTGATTTGCGTGGGAAGGGTCAGCCCCAGCATTTT. Translating gives CASSDLRGKGQPQHF.

This rearrangement joins TRBV19 to TRBJ2-5; D not certain. Trimming left V 1 base short and J 2 bases short, with 5 bases between. Germline CDR1 and CDR2: LNHDA and SQIVND (reference sequence). This CDR3 spans 13 amino acids. CDR3 sequence: CASSIGLQETQYF. CDR3 nucleotides: TGTGCCAGTAGTATAGGACTGCAAGAGACCCAGTACTTC.

The V call is TRBV28, the J call TRBJ1-2, with D possibly being TRBD1 (5 bases). Germline values: CDR1 MDHEN, CDR2 SYDVKM. The CDR3 is 12 residues long. CDR3: CGYKEGTYGYTF. CDR3 nucleotide sequence: TGTGGTTATAAAGAGGGGACCTATGGCTACACCTTC.

The chain uses TRBV6-1 and TRBJ2-3; D not resolved. Germline values: CDR1 MNHNS, CDR2 SASEGT. With 1 base removed from V and 10 bases from J, the gap between germline ends came to 6 bases. This CDR3 region has 11 residues. CDR3 sequence reads: CASSEGNAQYF. Here the CDR3 DNA reads TGTGCCAGCAGTGAAGGGAATGCGCAGTATTTT.

The chain links TRBV5-1 to TRBJ1-2; D may be TRBD1 (5 bases). Germline CDR1 is SGHRS and CDR2 is YFSETQ. V was clipped by 0 bases and J by 0 bases, with 6 bases between them. The CDR3 totals 14 residues. The CDR3 region has the DNA TGCGCCAGCAGCTTGGGACAGCCTAACTATGGCTACACCTTC. This sequence encodes CASSLGQPNYGYTF.

The V call is TRBV30, the J call TRBJ2-1; tentatively, D is TRBD2 (5 bases). Deletions cut 2 bases from V and 0 bases from J, with 8 bases between. CDR3 size: 14 residues. Germline V gene sequence: CDR1 GTSNPN, CDR2 SVGIG (reference sequence). The CDR3 bases are TGTGCCTGGAGTACCACTAGCTCCTACAATGAGCAGTTCTTC. It encodes CAWSTTSSYNEQFF.

This sequence joins TRBV5-1 and TRBJ1-4; unclear D gene. Trimming cost V 3 bases and J 0 bases, with 12 bases left between them. Germline V gives CDR1 SGHRS, CDR2 YFSETQ. This CDR3 is built from 16 residues. CDR3: CASSSGNPATNEKLFF. Written as DNA, the CDR3 is TGCGCCAGCAGCTCGGGAAACCCCGCAACTAATGAAAAACTGTTTTTT.

The chain couples TRBV30 to TRBJ2-1, with TRBD2 matching 7 bases. CDR3 length: 14 residues. Germline V gene lookup returns CDR1 GTSNPN and CDR2 SVGIG (reference sequence). V was clipped by 8 bases and J by 0 bases; unmatched bases: 7. The DNA of the CDR3 is TGTGCCAACACAGCGGGGAGCTCCTACAATGAGCAGTTCTTC. Amino acids: CANTAGSSYNEQFF.

The V call is TRBV30, the J call TRBJ2-5; tentatively, D is TRBD1 (6 bases). CDR3 length: 15 amino acids. Germline CDR1 is GTSNPN and CDR2 is SVGIG (reference sequence). The germline V and J ends were trimmed by 0 bases and 4 bases, with 15 bases remaining between them. CDR3 in amino acids: CAWSVGNRVRETQYF. CDR3 nucleotide sequence: TGTGCCTGGAGTGTAGGTAACAGGGTACGAGAGACCCAGTACTTC.

The chain employs TRBV30 and TRBJ1-4, with TRBD1 identical over 7 bases. With V trimmed by 1 base and J by 6 bases, 5 bases remained unmatched. Germline CDR1 and CDR2: GTSNPN and SVGIG (reference sequence). This CDR3 contains 14 residues. CDR3 loop: CAWSGQGLDEKLFF. The CDR3 DNA reads as TGTGCCTGGAGTGGACAGGGATTGGATGAAAAACTGTTTTTT.

The chain employs TRBV6-4 and TRBJ1-5, with TRBD1 matching over 7 bases. Trimming removed 3 bases from V and 6 bases from J; junction bases left unmatched: 5. CDR3 size: 14 residues. Germline V gives CDR1 MRHNA, CDR2 SNTAGT. CDR3 region: CASSEQGQGQPQHF. The CDR3 region has the DNA TGTGCCAGCAGTGAACAGGGGCAGGGTCAGCCCCAGCATTTT.

V gene TRBV28 combines with J gene TRBJ1-2; perhaps TRBD1 as D (6 bases). V gave up 6 bases and J gave up 4 bases, with 15 bases separating them. Germline CDR1 MDHEN, CDR2 SYDVKM. CDR3 length: 14 amino acids. CDR3 region: CASRPGGGGYGYTF. Written as DNA, the CDR3 is TGTGCCAGCAGACCGGGGGGCGGGGGCTATGGCTACACCTTC.

V is TRBV21-1 and J is TRBJ1-5; TRBD1 is the table's D call, not checked against the DNA. TRBV21-1 is described as a pseudogene. The CDR3 loop spans 16 amino acids. The CDR3 DNA is TGTGCCAGCAGCAACAGGGGGCAGGGAAGCAATCAGCCCCAGCATTTT. Its protein product is CASSNRGQGSNQPQHF.

This clone was detected only once. The chain joins TRBV6-5 to TRBJ2-2, with TRBD2 matching 8 bases. With 1 base clipped from V and 3 bases from J, the junction kept 4 bases outside the gene matches. This CDR3 comprises 16 residues. In germline, CDR1 is MNHEY, CDR2 SVGAGI. For the CDR3, the DNA is TGTGCCAGCAGTTACTTCGGGGGGGCCGACACCGGGGAGCTGTTTTTT. Translation: CASSYFGGADTGELFF.

V and J are TRBV5-4 and TRBJ1-2; no definite D call. There are 12 residues in the CDR3. Germline V gene sequence: CDR1 SGHNT, CDR2 YYREEE (reference sequence). Deletions cut 0 bases from V and 5 bases from J, with 5 bases between. CDR3 nucleotides: TGTGCCAGCAGCTTGGACCCATATGGCTACACCTTC. The encoded protein is CASSLDPYGYTF.